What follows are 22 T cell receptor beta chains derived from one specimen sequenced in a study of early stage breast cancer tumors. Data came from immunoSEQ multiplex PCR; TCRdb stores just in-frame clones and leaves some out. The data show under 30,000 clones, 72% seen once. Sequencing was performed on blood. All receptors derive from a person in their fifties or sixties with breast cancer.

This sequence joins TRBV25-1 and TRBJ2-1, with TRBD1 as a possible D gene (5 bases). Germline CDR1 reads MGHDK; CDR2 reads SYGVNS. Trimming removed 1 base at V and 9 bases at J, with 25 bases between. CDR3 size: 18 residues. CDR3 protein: CASSELVLGRGRRGEQFF. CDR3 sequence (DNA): TGTGCCAGCAGTGAATTAGTCTTGGGTAGGGGTCGAAGGGGTGAGCAGTTCTTC.

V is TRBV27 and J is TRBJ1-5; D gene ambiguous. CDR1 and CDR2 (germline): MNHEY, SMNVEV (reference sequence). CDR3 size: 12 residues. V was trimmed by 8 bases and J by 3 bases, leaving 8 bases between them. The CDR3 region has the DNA TGTGCCAGCGGCGACTTCAATCAGCCCCAGCATTTT. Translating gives CASGDFNQPQHF.

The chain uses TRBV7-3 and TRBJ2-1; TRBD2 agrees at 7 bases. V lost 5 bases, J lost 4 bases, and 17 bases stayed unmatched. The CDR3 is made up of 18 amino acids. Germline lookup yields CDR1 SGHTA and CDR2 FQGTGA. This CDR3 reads CASSPSGGSGFGYNEQFF. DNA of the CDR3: TGTGCCAGCAGCCCGTCGGGGGGTAGCGGGTTTGGGTACAATGAGCAGTTCTTC. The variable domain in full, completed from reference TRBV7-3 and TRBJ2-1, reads GAGVSQTPSNKVTEKGKYVELRCDPISGHTALYWYRQSLGQGPEFLIYFQGTGAADDSGLPNDRFFAVRPEGSVSTLKIQRTERGDSAVYLCASSPSGGSGFGYNEQFFGPGTRLTVL.

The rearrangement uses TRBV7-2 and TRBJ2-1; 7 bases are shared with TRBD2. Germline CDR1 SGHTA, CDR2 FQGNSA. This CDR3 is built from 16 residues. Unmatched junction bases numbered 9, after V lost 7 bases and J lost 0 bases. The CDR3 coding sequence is TGTGCCAGCAAAAACCTAGCGGAAAGCTCCTACAATGAGCAGTTCTTC. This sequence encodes CASKNLAESSYNEQFF.

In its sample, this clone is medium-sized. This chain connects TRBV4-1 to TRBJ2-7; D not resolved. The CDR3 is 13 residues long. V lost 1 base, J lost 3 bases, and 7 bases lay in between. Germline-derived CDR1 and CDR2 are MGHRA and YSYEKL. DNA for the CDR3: TGCGCCAGCAGCCAAGTTGGGGACTACGAGCAGTACTTC. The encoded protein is CASSQVGDYEQYF.

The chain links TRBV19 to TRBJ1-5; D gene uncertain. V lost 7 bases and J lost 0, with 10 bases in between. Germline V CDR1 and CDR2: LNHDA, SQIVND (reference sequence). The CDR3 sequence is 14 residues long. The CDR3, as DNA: TGTGCCAGTAATTATGGGTATAGCAATCAGCCCCAGCATTTT. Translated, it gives CASNYGYSNQPQHF.

CDR3 nucleotides: TGTGCCAGCAGCCCGTTGGGGAGCTCCTACGAGCAGTACTTC. Translating gives CASSPLGSSYEQYF. This chain uses TRBV5-6 with TRBJ2-7, with D possibly TRBD2 on 5 matching bases. V lost 4 bases and J lost 0, with 11 bases in between. CDR1 is SGHDT, CDR2 YYEEEE, per germline. This CDR3 has 14 residues.

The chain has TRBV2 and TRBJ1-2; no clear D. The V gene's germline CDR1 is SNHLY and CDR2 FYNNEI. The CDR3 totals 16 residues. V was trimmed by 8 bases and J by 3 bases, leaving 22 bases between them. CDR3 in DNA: TGTGCCAGCCGAGCACCGGGCCTTCGAACGGACTATGGCTACACCTTC. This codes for CASRAPGLRTDYGYTF.

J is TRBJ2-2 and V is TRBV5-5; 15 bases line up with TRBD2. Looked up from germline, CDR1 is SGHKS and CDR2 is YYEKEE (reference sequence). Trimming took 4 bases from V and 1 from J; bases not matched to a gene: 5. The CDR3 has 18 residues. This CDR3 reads CASSPGLAGGENTGELFF. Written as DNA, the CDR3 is TGTGCCAGCAGCCCTGGACTAGCGGGAGGGGAGAACACCGGGGAGCTGTTTTTT.

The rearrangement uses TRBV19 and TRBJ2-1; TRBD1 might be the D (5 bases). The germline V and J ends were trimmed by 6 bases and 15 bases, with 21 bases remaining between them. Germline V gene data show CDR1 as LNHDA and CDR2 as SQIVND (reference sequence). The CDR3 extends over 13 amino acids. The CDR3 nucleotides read TGTGCCAGTAGCGATAGTGGGGCTCCCAGCACGTTCTTC. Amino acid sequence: CASSDSGAPSTFF.

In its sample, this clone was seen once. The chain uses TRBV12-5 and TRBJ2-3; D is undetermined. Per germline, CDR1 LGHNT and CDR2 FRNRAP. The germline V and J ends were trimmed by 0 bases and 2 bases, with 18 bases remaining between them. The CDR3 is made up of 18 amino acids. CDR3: CASGLVNPGKKTTDTQYF. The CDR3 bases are TGTGCTAGTGGTTTGGTCAACCCCGGAAAAAAGACCACAGATACGCAGTATTTT.

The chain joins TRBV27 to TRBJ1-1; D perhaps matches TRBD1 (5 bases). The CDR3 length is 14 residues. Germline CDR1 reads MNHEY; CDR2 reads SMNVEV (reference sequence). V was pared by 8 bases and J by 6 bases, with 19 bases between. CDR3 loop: CASHRLGPVAEAFF. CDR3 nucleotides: TGTGCCAGCCATCGACTGGGACCGGTGGCTGAAGCTTTCTTT.

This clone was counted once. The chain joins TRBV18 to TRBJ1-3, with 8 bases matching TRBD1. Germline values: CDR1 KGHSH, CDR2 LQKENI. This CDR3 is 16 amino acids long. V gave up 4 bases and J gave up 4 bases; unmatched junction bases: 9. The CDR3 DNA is TGTGCCAGCTCACAACCGGGACAGGCGCCCGGAAACACCATATATTTT. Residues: CASSQPGQAPGNTIYF.

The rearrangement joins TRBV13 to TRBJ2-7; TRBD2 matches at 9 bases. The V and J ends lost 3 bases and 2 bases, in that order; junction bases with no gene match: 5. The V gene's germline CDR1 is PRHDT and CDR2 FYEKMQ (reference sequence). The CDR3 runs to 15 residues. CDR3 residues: CASSFRTSETYEQYF. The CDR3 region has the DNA TGTGCCAGCAGCTTTAGGACTAGCGAGACCTACGAGCAGTACTTC.

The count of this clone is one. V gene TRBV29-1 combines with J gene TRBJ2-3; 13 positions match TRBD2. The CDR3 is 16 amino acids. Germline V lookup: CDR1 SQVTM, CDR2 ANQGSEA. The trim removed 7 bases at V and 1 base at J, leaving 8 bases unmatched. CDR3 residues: CSATSGRDRGTDTQYF. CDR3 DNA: TGCAGCGCCACTAGCGGGAGGGATAGGGGCACAGATACGCAGTATTTT.

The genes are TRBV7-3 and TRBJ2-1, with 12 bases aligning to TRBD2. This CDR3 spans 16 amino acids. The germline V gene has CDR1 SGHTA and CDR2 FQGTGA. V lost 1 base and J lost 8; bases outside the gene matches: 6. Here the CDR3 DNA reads TGTGCCAGCAGCTTAATTCCTAGCGGGAGGGCCCATGAGCAGTTCTTC. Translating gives CASSLIPSGRAHEQFF.

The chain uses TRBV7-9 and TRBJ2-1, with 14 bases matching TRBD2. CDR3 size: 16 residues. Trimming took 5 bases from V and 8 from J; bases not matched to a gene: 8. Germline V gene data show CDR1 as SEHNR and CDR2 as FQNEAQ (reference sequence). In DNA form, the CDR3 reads TGTGCCAGCAGCCCCGGACTAGCGGGAGGAAAAGATGAGCAGTTCTTC. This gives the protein CASSPGLAGGKDEQFF.

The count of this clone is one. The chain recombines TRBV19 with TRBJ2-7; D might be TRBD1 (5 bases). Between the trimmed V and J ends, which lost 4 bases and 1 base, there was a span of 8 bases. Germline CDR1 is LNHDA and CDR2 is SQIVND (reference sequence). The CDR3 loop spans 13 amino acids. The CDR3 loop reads CASSSRTSYEQYF. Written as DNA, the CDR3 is TGTGCCAGTAGTAGCCGGACATCCTACGAGCAGTACTTC.

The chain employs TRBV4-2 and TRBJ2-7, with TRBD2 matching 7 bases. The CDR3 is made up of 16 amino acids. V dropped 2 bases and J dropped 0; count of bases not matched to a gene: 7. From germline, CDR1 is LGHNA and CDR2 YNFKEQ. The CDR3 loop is CASSQRSSGSSYEQYF. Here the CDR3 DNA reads TGTGCCAGCAGCCAACGATCTAGCGGAAGCTCCTACGAGCAGTACTTC.

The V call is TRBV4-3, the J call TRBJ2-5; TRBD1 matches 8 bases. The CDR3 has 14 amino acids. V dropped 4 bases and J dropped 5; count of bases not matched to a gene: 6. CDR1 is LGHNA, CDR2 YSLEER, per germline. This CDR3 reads CASSRTQGAETQYF. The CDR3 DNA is TGCGCCAGCAGCCGAACTCAGGGGGCCGAGACCCAGTACTTC.

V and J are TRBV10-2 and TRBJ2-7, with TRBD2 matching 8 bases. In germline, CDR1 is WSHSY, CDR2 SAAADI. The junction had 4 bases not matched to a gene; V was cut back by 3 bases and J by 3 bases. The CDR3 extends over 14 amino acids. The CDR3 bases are TGCGCCAGCAGTGACTGGCGGGAGGACTACGAGCAGTACTTC. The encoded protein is CASSDWREDYEQYF.

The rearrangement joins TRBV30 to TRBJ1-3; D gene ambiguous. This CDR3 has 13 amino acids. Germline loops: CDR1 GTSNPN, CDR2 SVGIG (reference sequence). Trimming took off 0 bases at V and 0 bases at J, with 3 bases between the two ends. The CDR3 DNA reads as TGTGCCTGGAGTGTGGGCTCTGGAAACACCATATATTTT. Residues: CAWSVGSGNTIYF.